This TCR beta chain came from a study of T cells in tuberculosis. Looking at the study overall: This South African cohort compared adolescents with or without latent tuberculosis against adults with active tuberculosis.

Germline assignment: CDR1 SGHRS and CDR2 YFSETQ. This CDR3 is 15 amino acids long. The ends lost 9 bases at V and 2 bases at J; junction bases unmatched: 12. As to this clone: Antigen specificity is unknown.

Here immunoSEQ multiplex PCR was the method, and the copy in TCRdb shows in-frame clones only, minus some. The table records 35,000 to 40,000 clones, approximately 94% of them present only once. Each donor contributed about 110,000 T cells on average, unsorted. Notes on the study in general: A GMM-specific repertoire classifier reached 85% to 90% accuracy, AUROC 0.90.

The receptor was isolated from a donor between 10 and 29 years old with latent tuberculosis or without tuberculosis infection. Some clones in this sample may be carry-over from other donors' samples. The J gene is TRBJ2-5, the V gene TRBV5-1; 8 nucleotides line up with TRBD2. Sequencing used PBMCs. The DNA for the CDR3 is TGCGCCACCACCGTTAGCGGGACTAATCAAGAGACCCAGTACTTC. Residues: CATTVSGTNQETQYF.